This T cell receptor (beta chain) was found in a study of T cell responses to AZD1222 COVID-19 vaccine (dated by TCRdb to the early 2020s). Notes on the research overall: AZD1222 recipients with second doses at about 4 weeks or about 12 weeks were pooled, because spike-specific TCR depth and breadth did not differ between schedules. Enrollment into the trials was organized by age into subgroups of 18-55, 56-69 and 70-plus years, and those subgroups contained 148, 28 and 57 TCR-sequenced participants, respectively. TCR sequencing was performed for some 250 trial participants, of whom about 200 were given two doses of AZD1222 and around 26 were given two doses of MenACWY control vaccine. What the study reported, not specific to this receptor: Because no day 14 peak-response samples were available, repertoires were characterized only after the peak T cell response. In the small 56-69-year group, the increase in depth fell short of significance, most likely because of low power. Reportedly, close to half of the unique spike-specific TCRs recognized epitopes lying outside the regions that are mutated in the B.1.351 and B.1.1.7 variants. Spike-specific TCR breadth and depth rose significantly after two AZD1222 doses compared with day 0 and with MenACWY recipients. Vaccine-associated CD4 TCRs spanned the whole spike protein, with dominant responses in regions 160-218 and 743-854. Conclusions about previously exposed vaccinees were limited because only a handful of AZD1222 recipients were SARS-CoV-2 seropositive at baseline. Participants were mostly white British and included more females than males, and it was suggested by the authors that clonal diversity may have been underestimated.

The sample's time point label is to be understood as: baseline before first vaccination. Vaccinee samples came from UK trials COV001 and COV002, including a single-blind randomized controlled phase 2/3 trial of AZD1222 (ChAdOx1 nCoV-19) in healthy adults. Trial participant PBMC samples were collected at day 0 and day 28 after the second dose for TCRbeta chain sequencing. The CDR3 regions of human TCRbeta chains were analyzed by immunosequencing. The paper's processing steps were these. Repertoire TCRs were matched against a reference library of SARS-CoV-2-specific TCRs generated with the MIRA antigen-specificity platform. Breadth was defined as the fraction of unique TCRs that were SARS-CoV-2-associated, and depth was defined as the fraction of total T cells that were SARS-CoV-2-associated. Using the MIRA data, each spike-specific TCR was assigned both to the spike region to which the TCR was reactive and to a CD4 or CD8 class. Log10-transformed breadth and depth values were compared by one-way ANOVA with Sidak's multiple comparisons tests. TCRdb limited this immuneACCESS table to in-frame rearrangements with V and J called. A share of clones is missing; checked studies link under half to unresolved V genes, and the rest is unexplained. V and J calls and clone size come straight from that table; D and trimming were deduced from the DNA. Counted in this sample were approximately 100,000 clones; about 90% of them appeared once. The ten largest clones take up around 8% of the sample.

Regarding this clone: Its antigen has not been determined. Qualities for individual bases were not recorded, and no much larger clone is one base off.

This clonotype was obtained from an adult in good health. The material was peripheral blood, obtained on day 0 of AZD1222 vaccination.

At the DNA level, the sequence is TGTGCCAGTAGTATAGCTGATCCGGGACAGGGCCATCAGCCCCAGCATTTT. This translates into CASSIADPGQGHQPQHF. Here the chain combines TRBV19 and TRBJ1-5, with TRBD1 identical over 9 junction bases. The V end gives up 1 base and the J end 5 bases, leaving 9 bases in the junction not matched to a gene. In the germline V gene (reference sequence), CDR1 corresponds to LNHDA and CDR2 to SQIVND. The CDR3 numbers 17 residues from cysteine through phenylalanine. The only DNA kept is the CDR3, 51 bases in frame from the first base.